This TCR beta chain was sequenced during a study of beta chain features in type 1 diabetes. Study results and caveats: PCR may have favored shorter templates equally in patients and controls.

Germline lookup yields CDR1 SGHTA and CDR2 FQGNSA. V dropped 5 bases and J dropped 3; count of bases not matched to a gene: 9. CDR3 size: 15 residues. Sequenced material consisted of expressed TCRB transcripts (all of the isolated RNA was reverse transcribed). Naive, central memory and regulatory T cell samples averaged around 3.9 million reads. Assay: immunoSEQ multiplex PCR; the TCRdb copy retains only in-frame clones and omits some. This sample has about 620,000 clones, with 15% found just once. The table lists this clone with a few counts. The antigen remains unidentified. This chain joins TRBV7-2 and TRBJ2-7, with TRBD2 matching 8 bases. The sequence was obtained from a man younger than 35 in good health. What was sequenced was naive CD4+ T cells from blood. The CDR3: CASSPRLASYYEQYF. The CDR3 DNA sequence: TGTGCCAGCAGCCCCCGACTAGCGTCGTACTACGAGCAGTACTTC.